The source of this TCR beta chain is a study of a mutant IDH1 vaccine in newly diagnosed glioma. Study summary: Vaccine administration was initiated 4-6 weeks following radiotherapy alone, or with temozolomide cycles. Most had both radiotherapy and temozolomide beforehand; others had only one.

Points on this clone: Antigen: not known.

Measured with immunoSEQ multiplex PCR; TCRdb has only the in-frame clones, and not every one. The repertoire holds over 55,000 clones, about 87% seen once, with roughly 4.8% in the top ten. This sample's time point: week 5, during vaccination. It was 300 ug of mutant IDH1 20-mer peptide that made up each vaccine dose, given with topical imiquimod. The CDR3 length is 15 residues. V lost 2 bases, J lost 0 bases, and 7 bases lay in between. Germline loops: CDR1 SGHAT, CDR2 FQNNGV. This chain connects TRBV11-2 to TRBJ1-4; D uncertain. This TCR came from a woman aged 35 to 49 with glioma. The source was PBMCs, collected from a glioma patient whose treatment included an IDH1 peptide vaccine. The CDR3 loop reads CASSLSITTNEKLFF. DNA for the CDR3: TGTGCCAGCAGCTTATCAATAACAACTAATGAAAAACTGTTTTTT.